The sequence of this T cell receptor (beta chain) was determined in a study of CD8 T cells in ankylosing spondylitis. Overall study results and limits: Characteristic, it appeared, of ankylosing spondylitis blood was a TCR beta motif of eight highly homologous variants.

In this sample, this clonotype turned up a few times. Its antigen is undetermined. MiXCR, applied by TCRdb to the 5' RACE reads, yields one record per CDR3 protein. The sample has about 750,000 distinct CDR3 sequences; about 20% are singletons. V was pared by 5 bases and J by 3 bases, with 10 bases of the junction left unmatched. The germline V gene encodes CDR1 MGHRA and CDR2 YSYEKL. CDR3 length: 16 residues. This TCR derives from a male donor with ankylosing spondylitis. The V call is TRBV4-1, the J call TRBJ1-1; 9 nucleotides align to TRBD1. Source material: blood, either unsorted or a sorted T cell fraction (not recorded which). CDR3 nucleotide sequence: TGCGCCAGCAGCGACAGGGGGGGGGCACGGGACACTGAAGCTTTCTTT. This encodes CASSDRGGARDTEAFF.